This is a list of T cell receptor beta chains from one sample in a study of CD8+ T cells in alopecia areata. Here immunoSEQ multiplex PCR was the method, and the copy in TCRdb shows in-frame clones only, minus some. The sample lists about 180,000 clones; around 63% were seen once. The source was CD4+ T cells sorted from blood, collected at week 0. The receptors derive from a human donor with alopecia areata. The CDR3 runs from the conserved cysteine through the conserved F or W. The D gene is left open where the match is weak. The size entry is marked missing in some rows and otherwise reads once, few, many or a size class.

abundance	v_gene	d_gene	j_gene	CDR3nt	CDR3aa
NA	TRBV30	NA	TRBJ1-1	TGTGCCTGCGCAACGGGGTTATCGGGAACTGAAGCTTTCTTT	CACATGLSGTEAFF
few	TRBV30	NA	TRBJ1-2	TGTGCCTGGAATGGTTTCTATGGCTACACCTTC	CAWNGFYGYTF
NA	TRBV11-3	NA	TRBJ2-4	TGTGCCAGCAGCTTCTATATCCCCCGGGACCCCATAGCCAAAAACATTCAGTACTTC	CASSFYIPRDPIAKNIQYF
NA	TRBV5-6	TRBD1	TRBJ2-3	TGTGCCAGCAGCTTGATTGTGCAGGGGGCTCCGGGGGAGCAGTATTTT	CASSLIVQGAPGEQYF
NA	TRBV5-1	TRBD1	TRBJ1-1	TGCGCCAGCAGCCCTCAGGGGGGCCCATTGAACACTGAAGCTTTCTTT	CASSPQGGPLNTEAFF
NA	TRBV11-2	TRBD2	TRBJ2-1	TGTGCCAGTAGACTAGCGGGGGAGTACAATGAGCAGTTCTTC	CASRLAGEYNEQFF
NA	TRBV30	NA	TRBJ1-2	TGTGCCTGGAGTGTACGCCAGGGGATGTATGGCTACACCTTC	CAWSVRQGMYGYTF
few	TRBV29-1	NA	TRBJ2-1	TGCAGCGTGGAGGCGGTTTTGGTCAATGAGCAGTTCTTC	CSVEAVLVNEQFF
NA	TRBV5-6	NA	TRBJ1-5	TGTGCCAGCAGCTTCCCGGGCCAGCCCCAGCATTTT	CASSFPGQPQHF
NA	TRBV10-2	NA	TRBJ2-7	TGCGCCAGCTCCGTTACAGGGAACGAGCAGTACTTC	CASSVTGNEQYF
NA	TRBV2	TRBD1	TRBJ1-5	TGTGCCAGCAGTGTGGACAGGGCTAGCAATCAGCCCCAGCATTTT	CASSVDRASNQPQHF
NA	TRBV10-3	TRBD1	TRBJ2-6	TGTGCCATCAGTGACCACCTTGACAGGGCTGGGGCCAACGTCCTGACTTTC	CAISDHLDRAGANVLTF
few	TRBV2	TRBD1	TRBJ2-3	TGTGCCAGCAGTGGGACAGGGATGGTCACAGATACGCAGTATTTT	CASSGTGMVTDTQYF
NA	TRBV6-5	TRBD2	TRBJ2-3	TGTGCCAGCACCCTGAGCGGGGTGAGCACAGATACGCAGTATTTT	CASTLSGVSTDTQYF
NA	TRBV5-1	TRBD1	TRBJ2-7	TGCGCCAGCAGCGCCCGGGACAGGTACGAGCAGTACTTC	CASSARDRYEQYF
NA	TRBV20-1	NA	TRBJ2-3	TGCAGTGCTATGATAGATACGCAGTATTTT	CSAMIDTQYF
NA	TRBV5-1	NA	TRBJ2-5	TGCGCCAGCAGGTCGGAGGGACAAGAGACCCAGTACTTC	CASRSEGQETQYF
once	TRBV25-1	NA	TRBJ1-2	TGTGCCAGCAGTTCCTACAGGTCTAACTATGGCTACACCTTC	CASSSYRSNYGYTF
few	TRBV30	TRBD2	TRBJ2-3	TGTGCCTGGGGCCCAGCGGGGGGAGAAGTTAATACGCAGTATTTT	CAWGPAGGEVNTQYF
NA	TRBV9	NA	TRBJ2-7	TGTGCCAGCAGCGTAGACAGTGCCACCTACGAGCAGTACTTC	CASSVDSATYEQYF
NA	TRBV7-2	TRBD2	TRBJ2-7	TGTGCCAGCAGCTTGGCGTCGGGCGGGGGGTTTAGCTCCTACGAGCAGTACTTC	CASSLASGGGFSSYEQYF
NA	TRBV30	NA	TRBJ2-7	TGTGCCTGGAGTGCAGGGAAAAACTACGAGCAGTACTTC	CAWSAGKNYEQYF
NA	TRBV29-1	TRBD1	TRBJ1-2	TGCAGCGTTCATGACAGGGGGCTTGGCTACACCTTC	CSVHDRGLGYTF
NA	TRBV5-4	TRBD1	TRBJ1-2	TGTGCCAGCAGCCCGGACCGGGACAGGGGAGGGAAGGTCTGTGGCTACACCTTC	CASSPDRDRGGKVCGYTF
few	TRBV4-1	TRBD1	TRBJ1-2	TGCGCCAGCAGCCCCCAGGGGGGAGGCTATGGCTACACCTTC	CASSPQGGGYGYTF